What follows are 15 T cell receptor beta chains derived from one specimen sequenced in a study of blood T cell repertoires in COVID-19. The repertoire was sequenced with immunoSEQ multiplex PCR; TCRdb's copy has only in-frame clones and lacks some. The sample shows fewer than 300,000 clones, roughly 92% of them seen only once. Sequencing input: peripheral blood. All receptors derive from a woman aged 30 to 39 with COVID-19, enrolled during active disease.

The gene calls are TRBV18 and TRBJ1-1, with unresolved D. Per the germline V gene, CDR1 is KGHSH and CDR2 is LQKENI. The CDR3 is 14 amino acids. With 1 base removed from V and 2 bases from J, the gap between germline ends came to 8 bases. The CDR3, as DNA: TGTGCCAGCTCACCACAAGAGCGTAACACTGAAGCTTTCTTT. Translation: CASSPQERNTEAFF.

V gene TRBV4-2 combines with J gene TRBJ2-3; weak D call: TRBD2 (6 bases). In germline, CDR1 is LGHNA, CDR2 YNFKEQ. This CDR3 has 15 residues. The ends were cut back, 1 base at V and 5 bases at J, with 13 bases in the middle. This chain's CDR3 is CASSQGSGVGDTQYF. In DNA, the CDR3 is TGTGCCAGCAGCCAAGGTTCGGGGGTGGGAGATACGCAGTATTTT.

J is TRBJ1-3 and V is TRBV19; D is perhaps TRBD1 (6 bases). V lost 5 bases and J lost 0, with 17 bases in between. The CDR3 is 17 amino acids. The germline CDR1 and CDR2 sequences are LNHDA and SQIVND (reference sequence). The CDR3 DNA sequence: TGTGCCAGTAGTGTCCTCAGGGGCCGTCTCTCTGGAAACACCATATATTTT. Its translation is CASSVLRGRLSGNTIYF.

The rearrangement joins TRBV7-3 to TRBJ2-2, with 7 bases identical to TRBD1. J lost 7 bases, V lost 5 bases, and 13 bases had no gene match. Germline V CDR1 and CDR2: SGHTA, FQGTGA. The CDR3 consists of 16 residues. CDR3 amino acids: CASSPNLGTARGELFF. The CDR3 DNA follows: TGTGCCAGCAGCCCCAACCTCGGGACAGCCCGCGGGGAGCTGTTTTTT.

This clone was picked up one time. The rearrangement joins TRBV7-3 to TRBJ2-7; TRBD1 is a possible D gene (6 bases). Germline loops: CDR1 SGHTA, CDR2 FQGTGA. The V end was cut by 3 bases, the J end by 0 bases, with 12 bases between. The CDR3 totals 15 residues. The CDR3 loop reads CASSLGAGPSYEQYF. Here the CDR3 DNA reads TGTGCCAGCAGCTTGGGGGCAGGGCCCTCCTACGAGCAGTACTTC. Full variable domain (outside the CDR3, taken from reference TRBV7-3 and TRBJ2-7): GAGVSQTPSNKVTEKGKYVELRCDPISGHTALYWYRQSLGQGPEFLIYFQGTGAADDSGLPNDRFFAVRPEGSVSTLKIQRTERGDSAVYLCASSLGAGPSYEQYFGPGTRLTVT.

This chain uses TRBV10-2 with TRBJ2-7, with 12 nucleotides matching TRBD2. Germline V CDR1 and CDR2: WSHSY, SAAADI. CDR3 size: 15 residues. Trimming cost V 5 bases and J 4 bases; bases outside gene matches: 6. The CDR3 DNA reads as TGCGCCAGCAGTCCTAGCGGGAGGGGTTTTTACGAGCAGTACTTC. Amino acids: CASSPSGRGFYEQYF.

The CDR3 DNA reads as TGTGCCAGCAGCTTAGTTAGTAGCAATCAGCCCCAGCATTTT. Translating gives CASSLVSSNQPQHF. J is TRBJ1-5 and V is TRBV7-2; D call uncertain. This CDR3 contains 14 residues. Germline CDR1 and CDR2: SGHTA and FQGNSA. V lost 1 base and J 0 bases, leaving 4 bases between the germline ends.

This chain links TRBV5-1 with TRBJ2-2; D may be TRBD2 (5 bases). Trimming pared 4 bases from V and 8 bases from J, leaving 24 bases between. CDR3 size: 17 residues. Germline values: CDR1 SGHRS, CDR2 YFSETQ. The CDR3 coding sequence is TGCGCCAGCAGCCCCGGATCCAGGCTTAGCGTGTCAGGGGAGCTGTTTTTT. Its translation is CASSPGSRLSVSGELFF.

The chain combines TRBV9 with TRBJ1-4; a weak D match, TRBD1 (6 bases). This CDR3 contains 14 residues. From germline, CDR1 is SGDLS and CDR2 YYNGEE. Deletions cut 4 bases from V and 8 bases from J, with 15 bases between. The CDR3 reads CASSLTGLDEKLFF. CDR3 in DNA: TGTGCCAGCAGCCTTACAGGGTTGGACGAAAAACTGTTTTTT.

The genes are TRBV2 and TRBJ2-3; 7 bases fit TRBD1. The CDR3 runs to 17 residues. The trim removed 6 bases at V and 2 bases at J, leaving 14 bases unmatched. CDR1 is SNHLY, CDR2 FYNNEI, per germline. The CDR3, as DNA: TGTGCCAGCAGAAAGGACAGGTCTCGGGATTTCACAGATACGCAGTATTTT. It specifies CASRKDRSRDFTDTQYF.

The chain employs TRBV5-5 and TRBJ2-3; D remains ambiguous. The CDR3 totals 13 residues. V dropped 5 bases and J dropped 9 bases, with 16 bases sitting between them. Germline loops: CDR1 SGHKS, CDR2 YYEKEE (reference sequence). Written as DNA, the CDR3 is TGTGCCAGCAGTCCAACGGATGAGACAACGCAGTATTTT. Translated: CASSPTDETTQYF.

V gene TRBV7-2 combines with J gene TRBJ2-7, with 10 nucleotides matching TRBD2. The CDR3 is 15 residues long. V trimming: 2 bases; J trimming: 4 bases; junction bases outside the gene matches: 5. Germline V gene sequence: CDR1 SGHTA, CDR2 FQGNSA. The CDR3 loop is CASSLRTSGIYEQYF. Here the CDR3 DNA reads TGTGCCAGCAGCTTACGCACTAGCGGGATATACGAGCAGTACTTC.

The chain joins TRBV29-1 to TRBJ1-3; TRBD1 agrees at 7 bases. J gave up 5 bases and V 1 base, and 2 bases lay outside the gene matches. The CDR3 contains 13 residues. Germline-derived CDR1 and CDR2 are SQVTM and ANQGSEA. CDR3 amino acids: CSVEGQGRNTIYF. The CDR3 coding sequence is TGCAGCGTTGAAGGACAGGGAAGAAACACCATATATTTT.

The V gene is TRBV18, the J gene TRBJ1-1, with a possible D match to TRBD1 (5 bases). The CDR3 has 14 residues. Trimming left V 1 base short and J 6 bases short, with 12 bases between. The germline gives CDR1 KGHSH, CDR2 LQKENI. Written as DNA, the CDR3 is TGTGCCAGCTCACCACAGGGGCCAACCGCTGAAGCTTTCTTT. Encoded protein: CASSPQGPTAEAFF.

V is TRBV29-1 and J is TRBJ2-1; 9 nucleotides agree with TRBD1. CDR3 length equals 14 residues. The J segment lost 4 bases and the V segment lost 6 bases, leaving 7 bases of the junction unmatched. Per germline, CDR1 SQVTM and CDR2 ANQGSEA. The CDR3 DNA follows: TGCAGCGTGGGTGGGACAGGGAATTACAATGAGCAGTTCTTC. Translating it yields CSVGGTGNYNEQFF.